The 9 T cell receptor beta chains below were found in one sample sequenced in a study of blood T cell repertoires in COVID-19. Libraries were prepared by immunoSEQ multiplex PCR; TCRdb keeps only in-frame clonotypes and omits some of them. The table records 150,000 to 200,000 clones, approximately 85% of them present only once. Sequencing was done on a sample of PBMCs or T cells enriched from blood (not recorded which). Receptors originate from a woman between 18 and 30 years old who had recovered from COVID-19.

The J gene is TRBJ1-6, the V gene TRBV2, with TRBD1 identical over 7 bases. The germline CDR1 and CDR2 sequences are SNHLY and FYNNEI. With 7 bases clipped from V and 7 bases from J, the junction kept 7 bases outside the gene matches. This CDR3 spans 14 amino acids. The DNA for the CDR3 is TGTGCCAGCACGAGGACAGGTGGAAATTCACCCCTCCACTTT. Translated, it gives CASTRTGGNSPLHF.

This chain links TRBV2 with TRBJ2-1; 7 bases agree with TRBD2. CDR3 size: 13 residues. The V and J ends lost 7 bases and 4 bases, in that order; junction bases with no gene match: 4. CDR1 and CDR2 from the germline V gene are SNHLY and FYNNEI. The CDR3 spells CASIPGGYNEQFF. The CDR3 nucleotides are TGTGCCAGCATACCGGGGGGATACAATGAGCAGTTCTTC. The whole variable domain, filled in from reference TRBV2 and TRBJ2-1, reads EPEVTQTPSHQVTQMGQEVILRCVPISNHLYFYWYRQILGQKVEFLVSFYNNEISEKSEIFDDQFSVERPDGSNFTLKIRSTKLEDSAMYFCASIPGGYNEQFFGPGTRLTVL.

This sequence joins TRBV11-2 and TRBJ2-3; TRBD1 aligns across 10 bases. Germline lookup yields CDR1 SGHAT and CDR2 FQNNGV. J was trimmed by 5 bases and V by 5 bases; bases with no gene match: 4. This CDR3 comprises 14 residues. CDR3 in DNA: TGTGCCAGCAGCCTTGACAGGGGGCAAGATACGCAGTATTTT. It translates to CASSLDRGQDTQYF.

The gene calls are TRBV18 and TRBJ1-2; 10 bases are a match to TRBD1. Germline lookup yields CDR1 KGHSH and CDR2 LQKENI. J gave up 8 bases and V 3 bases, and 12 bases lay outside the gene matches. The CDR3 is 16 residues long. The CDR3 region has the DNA TGTGCCAGCTCACCTGAGGGGACAGGGGCAAGGCTGGGCTACACCTTC. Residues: CASSPEGTGARLGYTF.

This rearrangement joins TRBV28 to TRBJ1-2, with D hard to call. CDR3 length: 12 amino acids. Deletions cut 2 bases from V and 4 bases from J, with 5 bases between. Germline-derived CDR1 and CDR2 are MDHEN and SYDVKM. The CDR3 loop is CASSLPSYGYTF. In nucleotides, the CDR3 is TGTGCCAGCAGTTTACCTAGCTATGGCTACACCTTC.

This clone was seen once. CDR3 sequence: CASSLDSRAYNEQFF. In DNA form, the CDR3 reads TGTGCCAGCAGCTTAGACTCGCGAGCCTACAATGAGCAGTTCTTC. The J gene is TRBJ2-1, the V gene TRBV7-2; D is undetermined. The V end was cut by 1 base, the J end by 2 bases, with 9 bases between. CDR1 is SGHTA and CDR2 is FQGNSA in the germline V gene. This CDR3 contains 15 residues.

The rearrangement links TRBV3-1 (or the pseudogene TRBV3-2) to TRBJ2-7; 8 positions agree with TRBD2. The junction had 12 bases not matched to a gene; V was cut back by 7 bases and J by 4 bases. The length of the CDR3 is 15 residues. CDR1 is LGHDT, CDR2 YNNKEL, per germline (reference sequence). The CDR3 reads CASTLGSGGAYEQYF. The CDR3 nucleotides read TGTGCCAGCACCTTAGGGAGCGGGGGCGCATACGAGCAGTACTTC.

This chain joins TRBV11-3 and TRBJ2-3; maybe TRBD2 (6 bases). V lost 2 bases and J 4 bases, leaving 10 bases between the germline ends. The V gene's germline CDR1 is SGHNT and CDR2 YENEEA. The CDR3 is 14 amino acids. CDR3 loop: CASSLLAGSDTQYF. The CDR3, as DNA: TGTGCCAGCAGCTTATTGGCGGGGTCAGATACGCAGTATTTT.

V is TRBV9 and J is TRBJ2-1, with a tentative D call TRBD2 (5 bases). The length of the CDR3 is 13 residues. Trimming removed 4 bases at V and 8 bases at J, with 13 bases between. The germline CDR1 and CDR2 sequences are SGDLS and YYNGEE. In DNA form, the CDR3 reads TGTGCCAGCAGCATTCTAGCAGGAGATGAGCAGTTCTTC. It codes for CASSILAGDEQFF.